This section outlines one TCR beta chain sequence together with its context. Its antigen is unidentified. The sample carries other DNA sequences with the same CDR3. Intraepithelial lymphocytes and lamina propria lymphocytes were released through processing of graft tissue. Clones were read by immunoSEQ multiplex PCR, and TCRdb kept only the in-frame ones, dropping some. The table lists about 63,000 clones, 75% to 90% of them singletons. The data derive from a study of graft-versus-host responses after intestinal transplantation. CDR1 and CDR2 (germline): SGHRS, YFSETQ. The CDR3 is made up of 14 amino acids. V was shortened by 0 bases and J by 1 base, with 7 bases between the two germline ends. Study-level points and caveats: The authors found GvH clones in recipient marrow, some appearing first in ileum or blood.

The chain has TRBV5-1 and TRBJ2-5; possibly TRBD2 for D (6 bases). The TCR was taken from a human patient who received an intestinal transplant, so some T cells may come from the graft donor. The sequenced sample was ileum tissue, obtained around 350 days after transplant. The CDR3 sequence is CASSLGGLQETQYF. Written as DNA, the CDR3 is TGCGCCAGCAGCTTGGGGGGACTCCAAGAGACCCAGTACTTC. Complete variable domain (other parts from reference TRBV5-1 and TRBJ2-5): KAGVTQTPRYLIKTRGQQVTLSCSPISGHRSVSWYQQTPGQGLQFLFEYFSETQRNKGNFPGRFSGRQFSNSRSEMNVSTLELGDSALYLCASSLGGLQETQYFGPGTRLLVL.